This paragraph covers one T cell receptor (beta chain) sequence. Its antigen is unknown. The time point is: blood 4 weeks post-SBRT, at nephrectomy. The treatment denotes: 15 Gy SBRT to primary tumor, nephrectomy 4 weeks later. The tumor was a clear cell renal cell carcinoma. Sequencing was performed with immunoSEQ multiplex PCR; in TCRdb, only in-frame clones are kept and a portion is missing. The top ten clones hold 15% to 20% of a sample with some 150,000 clones, around 88% of them seen once. This specimen comes from a study of radiation and T cells in renal cell carcinoma. The germline V and J ends were trimmed by 2 bases and 0 bases, with 11 bases remaining between them. Germline CDR1 reads MNHEY; CDR2 reads SMNVEV (reference sequence). The CDR3 loop spans 16 amino acids. Broader study findings: Top tumor clonotypes rose in blood 2 weeks post-radiation, then contracted.

This sequence originates from a woman aged 50 to 60 with renal cell carcinoma. Sequences were derived from blood, sampled from a patient whose treatment included radiotherapy and nephrectomy. This chain connects TRBV27 to TRBJ1-5, with D possibly TRBD1 on 5 matching bases. CDR3 DNA: TGTGCCAGCAGTTTAGGAGGGGCGGGTAGCAATCAGCCCCAGCATTTT. It yields the protein CASSLGGAGSNQPQHF.